This T cell receptor beta chain stems from a study of blood T cell repertoires in COVID-19. Study information: PBMCs, B-cell-depleted T cells, or T cells provided the cDNA or gDNA that made up the material.

As originally analysed: For nucleated cells, counts were estimated from reference gene primer amplification. Repertoires were generated with immunoSEQ multiplex PCR, while TCRdb's copy carries only in-frame clones and drops some. V and J calls and clone size follow that table, whereas D and trimming were derived from the DNA. The sample yields approximately 49,000 clones, approximately 84% seen once. V dropped 2 bases and J dropped 2; count of bases not matched to a gene: 5. Germline CDR1 is MGHRA and CDR2 is YSYEKL. The CDR3 totals 17 residues. This clone was observed a handful of times. This TCR was recovered from a man aged 45 to 65 with acute or convalescent COVID-19. The chain combines TRBV4-1 with TRBJ2-7; TRBD2 agrees at 14 bases. The material sequenced was peripheral blood. This chain's CDR3 is CASSQPRTSGRTYEQYF. The CDR3 DNA reads TGCGCCAGCAGCCAACCGAGGACTAGCGGGAGGACCTACGAGCAGTACTTC.